This TCR beta chain was captured in a study of shared clonotypes between healthy human individuals. The CDR3 loop spans 15 amino acids. Trimming left V 0 bases short and J 5 bases short, with 13 bases between. Germline lookup yields CDR1 SGHAT and CDR2 FQNNGV. The method was immunoSEQ multiplex PCR; TCRdb's version includes in-frame clones alone and lacks a portion of them. The sample holds a few million clones, 80% to 95% seen once. This chain joins TRBV11-2 and TRBJ2-5, with D tentatively TRBD2 (6 bases). This TCR came from a man between 18 and 29 years old in good health. Some clones in this sample may be carry-over from other donors' samples. Sequenced input: naive CD4+ T cells from PBMCs. Subset here: CD45RA+ positively selected. In nucleotides, the CDR3 is TGTGCCAGCAGCTTAGAAGTAAGAGGGAGGGAGACCCAGTACTTC. Its translation is CASSLEVRGRETQYF.